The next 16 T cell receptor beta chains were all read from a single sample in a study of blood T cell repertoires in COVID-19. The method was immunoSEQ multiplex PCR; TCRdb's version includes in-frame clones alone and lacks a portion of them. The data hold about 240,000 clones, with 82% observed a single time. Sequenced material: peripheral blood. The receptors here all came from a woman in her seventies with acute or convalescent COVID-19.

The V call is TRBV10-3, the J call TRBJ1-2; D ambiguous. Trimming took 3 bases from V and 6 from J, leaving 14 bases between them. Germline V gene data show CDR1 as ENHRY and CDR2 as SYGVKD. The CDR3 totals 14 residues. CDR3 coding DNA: TGTGCCATCAGTGAATCAGCGGCCTCGGATGGCTACACCTTC. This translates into CAISESAASDGYTF.

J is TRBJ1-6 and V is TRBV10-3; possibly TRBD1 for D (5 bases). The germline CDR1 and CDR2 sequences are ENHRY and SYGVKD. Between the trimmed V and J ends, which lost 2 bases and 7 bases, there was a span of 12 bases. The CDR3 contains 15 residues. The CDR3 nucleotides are TGTGCCATCAGTGAGCGGCAGGGCGACAATTCACCCCTCCACTTT. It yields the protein CAISERQGDNSPLHF.

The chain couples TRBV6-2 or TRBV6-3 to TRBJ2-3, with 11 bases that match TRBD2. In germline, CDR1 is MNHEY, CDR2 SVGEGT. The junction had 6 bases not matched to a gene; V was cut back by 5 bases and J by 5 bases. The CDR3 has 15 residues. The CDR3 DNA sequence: TGTGCCAGCAGTCTAGCGGGGGGCGCCCAAGATACGCAGTATTTT. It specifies CASSLAGGAQDTQYF.

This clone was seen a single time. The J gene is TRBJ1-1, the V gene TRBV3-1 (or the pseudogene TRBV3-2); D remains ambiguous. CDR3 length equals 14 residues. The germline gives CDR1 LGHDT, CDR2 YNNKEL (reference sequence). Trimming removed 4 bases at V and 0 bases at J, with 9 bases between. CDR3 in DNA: TGTGCCAGCAGCCCCGGAGGAATGAACACTGAAGCTTTCTTT. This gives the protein CASSPGGMNTEAFF.

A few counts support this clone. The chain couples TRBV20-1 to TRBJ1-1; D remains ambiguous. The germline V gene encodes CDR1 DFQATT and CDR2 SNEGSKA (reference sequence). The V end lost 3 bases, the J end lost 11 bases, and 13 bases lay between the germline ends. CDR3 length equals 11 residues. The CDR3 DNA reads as TGCAGTGCTAGCCCGGGGAGCGGGGCTTTCTTT. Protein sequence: CSASPGSGAFF.

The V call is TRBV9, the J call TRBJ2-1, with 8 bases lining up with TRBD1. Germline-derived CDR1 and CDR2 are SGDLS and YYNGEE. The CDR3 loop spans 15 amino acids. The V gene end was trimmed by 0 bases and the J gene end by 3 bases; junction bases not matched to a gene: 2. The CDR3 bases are TGTGCCAGCAGCGTAGCAGGGGGCGTCTACAATGAGCAGTTCTTC. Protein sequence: CASSVAGGVYNEQFF.

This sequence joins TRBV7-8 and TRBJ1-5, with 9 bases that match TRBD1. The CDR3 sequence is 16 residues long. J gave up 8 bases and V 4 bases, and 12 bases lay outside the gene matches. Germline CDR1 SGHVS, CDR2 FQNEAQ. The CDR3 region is CASSSVPGQGTKPQHF. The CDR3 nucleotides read TGTGCCAGCAGCTCCGTCCCGGGACAGGGAACCAAGCCCCAGCATTTT.

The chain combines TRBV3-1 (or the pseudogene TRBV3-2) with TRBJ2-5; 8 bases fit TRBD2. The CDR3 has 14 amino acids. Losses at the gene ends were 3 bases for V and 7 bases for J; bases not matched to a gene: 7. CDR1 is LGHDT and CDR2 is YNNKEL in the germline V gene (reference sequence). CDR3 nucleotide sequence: TGTGCCAGCAGCCACGGACTAGCCGGGGGGACCCAGTACTTC. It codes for CASSHGLAGGTQYF.

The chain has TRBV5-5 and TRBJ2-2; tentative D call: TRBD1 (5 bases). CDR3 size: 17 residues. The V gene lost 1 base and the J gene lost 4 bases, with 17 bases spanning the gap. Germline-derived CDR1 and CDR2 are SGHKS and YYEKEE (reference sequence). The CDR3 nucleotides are TGTGCCAGCAGCTTGCGTCCTCAGGGTTTTGGCACCGGGGAGCTGTTTTTT. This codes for CASSLRPQGFGTGELFF. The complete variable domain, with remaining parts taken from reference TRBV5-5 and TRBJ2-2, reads DAGVTQSPTHLIKTRGQQVTLRCSPISGHKSVSWYQQVLGQGPQFIFQYYEKEERGRGNFPDRFSARQFPNYSSELNVNALLLGDSALYLCASSLRPQGFGTGELFFGEGSRLTVL.

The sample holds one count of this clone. CDR3 amino acids: CASSLYRGSGNTIYF. CDR3 bases: TGTGCCAGCAGTTTATATAGAGGCTCTGGAAACACCATATATTTT. The gene calls are TRBV6-5 and TRBJ1-3, with D unresolved. Germline CDR1 is MNHEY and CDR2 is SVGAGI. The V end was cut by 4 bases, the J end by 0 bases, with 10 bases between. This CDR3 spans 15 amino acids.

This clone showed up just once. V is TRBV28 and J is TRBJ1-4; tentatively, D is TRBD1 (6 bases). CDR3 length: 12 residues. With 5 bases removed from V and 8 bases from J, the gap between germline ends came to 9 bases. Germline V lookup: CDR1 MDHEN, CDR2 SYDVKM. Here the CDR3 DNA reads TGTGCCAGCAGTCAGGGGCAAGAAAAACTGTTTTTT. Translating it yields CASSQGQEKLFF.

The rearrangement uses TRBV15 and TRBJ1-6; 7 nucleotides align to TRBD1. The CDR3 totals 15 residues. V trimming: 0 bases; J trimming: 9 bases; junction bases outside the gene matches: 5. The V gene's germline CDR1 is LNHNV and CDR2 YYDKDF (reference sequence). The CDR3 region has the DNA TGTGCCACCAGCAGAGATCTGGCAGGGGGTTCACCCCTCCACTTT. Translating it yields CATSRDLAGGSPLHF.

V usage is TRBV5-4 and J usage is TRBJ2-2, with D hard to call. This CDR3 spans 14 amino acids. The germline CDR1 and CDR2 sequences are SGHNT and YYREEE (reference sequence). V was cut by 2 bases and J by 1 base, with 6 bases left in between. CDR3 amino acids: CASSFTQNTGELFF. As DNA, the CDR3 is TGTGCCAGCAGCTTCACTCAGAACACCGGGGAGCTGTTTTTT. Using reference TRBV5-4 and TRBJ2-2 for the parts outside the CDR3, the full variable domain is ETGVTQSPTHLIKTRGQQVTLRCSSQSGHNTVSWYQQALGQGPQFIFQYYREEENGRGNFPPRFSGLQFPNYSSELNVNALELDDSALYLCASSFTQNTGELFFGEGSRLTVL.

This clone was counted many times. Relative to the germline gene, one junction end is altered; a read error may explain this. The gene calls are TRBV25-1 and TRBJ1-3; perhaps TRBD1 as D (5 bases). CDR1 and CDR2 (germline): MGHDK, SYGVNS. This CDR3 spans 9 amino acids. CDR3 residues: CASSRTGSF. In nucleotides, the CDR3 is TGTGCCAGCAGTCGTACAGGCTCGTTT.

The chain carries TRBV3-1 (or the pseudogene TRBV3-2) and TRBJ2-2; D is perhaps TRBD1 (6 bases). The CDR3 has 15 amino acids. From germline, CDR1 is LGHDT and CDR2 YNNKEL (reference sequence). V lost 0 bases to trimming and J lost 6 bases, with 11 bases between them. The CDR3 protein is CASSQEYRAAGELFF. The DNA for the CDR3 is TGTGCCAGCAGCCAAGAGTACAGGGCGGCCGGGGAGCTGTTTTTT.

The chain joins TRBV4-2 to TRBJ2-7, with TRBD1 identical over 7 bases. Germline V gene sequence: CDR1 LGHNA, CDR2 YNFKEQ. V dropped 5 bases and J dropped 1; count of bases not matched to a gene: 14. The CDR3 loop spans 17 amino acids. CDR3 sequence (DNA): TGTGCCAGCAGCTCCAAAAGAGGGGGCGCTGGGTCCTACGAGCAGTACTTC. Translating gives CASSSKRGGAGSYEQYF.